Below, 24 T cell receptor beta chains from the same sample are listed, as sequenced in a study of CD8+CD57+ T cells in acquired aplastic anemia. Patients picked for sequencing had shown CD8+CD57+ cell expansion detected by flow cytometry. Genomic DNA constituted the template upon which TCR beta VDJ and CDR3 profiling was performed. Each CDR3 protein gets one entry after TCRdb re-called the reads with MiXCR. The sample has 150,000 to 200,000 distinct CDR3 sequences, about 45% seen once. Material: sorted CD4+, CD8+, or CD8+CD57+ T cells (not recorded which) from PBMCs. The receptors here all came from a human donor with aplastic anemia.

This clonotype was seen ten or more times. The chain carries TRBV24-1 and TRBJ1-2; D is unresolved. This CDR3 has 13 residues. V lost 4 bases and J lost 2, with 7 bases in between. CDR1 is KGHDR, CDR2 SFDVKD, per germline. The CDR3 here is CATSEDGNYGYTF. The CDR3 DNA is TGTGCCACCAGTGAGGACGGAAACTATGGCTACACCTTC.

The rearrangement uses TRBV29-1 and TRBJ2-7; possibly TRBD2 for D (6 bases). The CDR3 totals 14 residues. V lost 4 bases, J lost 5 bases, and 18 bases lay in between. Germline CDR1 is SQVTM and CDR2 is ANQGSEA. Written as DNA, the CDR3 is TGCAGCGTTGTTCTGGGGGGACGCCTGAACGAGCAGTACTTC. Protein: CSVVLGGRLNEQYF.

The sample holds many counts of this clonotype. The chain recombines TRBV7-2 with TRBJ2-5; maybe TRBD2 (7 bases). CDR3 length: 15 amino acids. Germline lookup yields CDR1 SGHTA and CDR2 FQGNSA. The V gene lost 0 bases and the J gene lost 5 bases, with 13 bases spanning the gap. The CDR3 sequence: CASSLASGGRETQYF. CDR3 coding DNA: TGTGCCAGCAGCTTAGCGTCGGGGGGCAGGGAGACCCAGTACTTC.

This clonotype has a count of ten or more. The rearrangement links TRBV6-5 to TRBJ2-2, with no clear D. The CDR3 runs 14 residues. V lost 6 bases, J lost 6 bases, and 14 bases lay in between. The germline gives CDR1 MNHEY, CDR2 SVGAGI. CDR3 sequence: CASRTLRGAGELFF. In DNA, the CDR3 is TGTGCCAGCAGAACTCTTCGAGGAGCCGGGGAGCTGTTTTTT.

The genes are TRBV14 and TRBJ2-1; tentative D call: TRBD1 (5 bases). The ends were cut back, 4 bases at V and 6 bases at J, with 19 bases in the middle. Germline CDR1 SGHDN, CDR2 FVKESK. CDR3 length equals 16 residues. CDR3 residues: CASSLLGEKRVNEQFF. CDR3 bases: TGTGCCAGCAGCCTTCTAGGGGAAAAACGGGTCAATGAGCAGTTCTTC.

The rearrangement joins TRBV7-3 to TRBJ1-1; D unresolved. Trimming took off 0 bases at V and 9 bases at J, with 11 bases between the two ends. CDR1 is SGHTA, CDR2 FQGTGA, per germline. The CDR3 is 13 amino acids. CDR3 in amino acids: CASSLTTVNQAFF. CDR3 sequence (DNA): TGTGCCAGCAGCTTAACGACCGTTAACCAAGCTTTCTTT.

This clonotype was counted many times. This sequence joins TRBV5-6 and TRBJ2-3; possible D gene TRBD2, 6 bases. With 2 bases removed from V and 0 bases from J, the gap between germline ends came to 13 bases. This CDR3 has 16 amino acids. Germline-derived CDR1 and CDR2 are SGHDT and YYEEEE. As DNA, the CDR3 is TGTGCCAGCAGCTTTTCCCTAGCGCCTAGCACAGATACGCAGTATTTT. Translation gives CASSFSLAPSTDTQYF.

This clonotype was counted at least ten times. The V gene is TRBV29-1, the J gene TRBJ1-1; D unresolved. The V gene lost 2 bases and the J gene lost 4 bases, with 11 bases spanning the gap. This CDR3 region has 13 residues. Germline-derived CDR1 and CDR2 are SQVTM and ANQGSEA. The DNA for the CDR3 is TGCAGCGTTGAATACGTAACGGGCACTGAAGCTTTCTTT. Protein sequence: CSVEYVTGTEAFF. The full variable domain, rest sourced from reference TRBV29-1 and TRBJ1-1, is SAVISQKPSRDICQRGTSLTIQCQVDSQVTMMFWYRQQPGQSLTLIATANQGSEATYESGFVIDKFPISRPNLTFSTLTVSNMSPEDSSIYLCSVEYVTGTEAFFGQGTRLTVV.

The V call is TRBV20-1, the J call TRBJ2-2; D might be TRBD1 (5 bases). Trimming took 2 bases from V and 3 from J, leaving 7 bases between them. Germline V gene data show CDR1 as DFQATT and CDR2 as SNEGSKA (reference sequence). The CDR3 has 13 residues. CDR3 coding DNA: TGCAGTGCTAGACCCAGGGACACCGGGGAGCTGTTTTTT. Its protein product is CSARPRDTGELFF.

This clonotype came up many times. The J gene is TRBJ2-3, the V gene TRBV19, with D possibly being TRBD2 (5 bases). This CDR3 comprises 18 residues. In germline, CDR1 is LNHDA, CDR2 SQIVND (reference sequence). The V gene lost 7 bases and the J gene lost 1 base, with 24 bases spanning the gap. Here the CDR3 DNA reads TGTGCCAGTACCTCATTCAACGCGGGCCCTGGGGGCACAGATACGCAGTATTTT. The encoded protein is CASTSFNAGPGGTDTQYF. The full variable domain, completed using reference TRBV19 and TRBJ2-3, is DGGITQSPKYLFRKEGQNVTLSCEQNLNHDAMYWYRQDPGQGLRLIYYSQIVNDFQKGDIAEGYSVSREKKESFPLTVTSAQKNPTAFYLCASTSFNAGPGGTDTQYFGPGTRLTVL.

This clonotype has at least ten counts. The J gene is TRBJ1-4, the V gene TRBV19; 8 nucleotides match TRBD1. CDR1 is LNHDA and CDR2 is SQIVND in the germline V gene (reference sequence). The CDR3 has 16 amino acids. V trimming: 6 bases; J trimming: 4 bases; junction bases outside the gene matches: 10. The CDR3 is CASSSPGGQVNEKLFF. CDR3 nucleotides: TGTGCCAGTAGCTCACCGGGGGGACAGGTTAATGAAAAACTGTTTTTT. The full variable domain, in which reference TRBV19 and TRBJ1-4 provide the parts outside the CDR3, is DGGITQSPKYLFRKEGQNVTLSCEQNLNHDAMYWYRQDPGQGLRLIYYSQIVNDFQKGDIAEGYSVSREKKESFPLTVTSAQKNPTAFYLCASSSPGGQVNEKLFFGSGTQLSVL.

This chain links TRBV5-1 with TRBJ2-7; 10 bases line up with TRBD2. The length of the CDR3 is 15 residues. CDR1 and CDR2 (germline): SGHRS, YFSETQ. With V trimmed by 0 bases and J by 6 bases, 6 bases remained unmatched. The CDR3 loop reads CASSLGLAGAVEQYF. The CDR3, as DNA: TGCGCCAGCAGCTTGGGTCTAGCGGGAGCTGTCGAGCAGTACTTC.

This clonotype was counted at least ten times. The genes are TRBV9 and TRBJ1-2; weak D call: TRBD1 (5 bases). Germline CDR1 is SGDLS and CDR2 is YYNGEE. The V end lost 4 bases, the J end lost 8 bases, and 15 bases lay between the germline ends. The CDR3 covers 13 residues. In DNA, the CDR3 is TGTGCCAGCAGCCCCAGCGGGGCCGGAGGCTACACCTTC. This translates into CASSPSGAGGYTF.

A few counts support this clonotype. V usage is TRBV19 and J usage is TRBJ2-5; D uncertain. CDR3 length equals 14 residues. V shed 5 bases and J shed 3 bases, with 13 bases lying between them. Per the germline V gene, CDR1 is LNHDA and CDR2 is SQIVND (reference sequence). CDR3 region: CASSLQRGEETQYF. The CDR3 coding sequence is TGTGCCAGTAGTCTACAGAGAGGTGAAGAGACCCAGTACTTC.

As concerns this clonotype: Just one base apart from a much larger clone, this may be a read error. This chain links TRBV5-1 with TRBJ2-7, with a weak D call TRBD2 (5 bases). The germline gives CDR1 SGHRS, CDR2 YFSETQ. The CDR3 has 16 residues. The CDR3 sequence: CASSSMARGVSSEQNF. CDR3 nucleotide sequence: TGCGCCAGCAGCTCAATGGCCCGGGGAGTATCCTCCGAGCAGAACTTC.

This clonotype was observed at least ten times. This chain uses TRBV6-4 with TRBJ2-3, with D uncertain. CDR1 is MRHNA and CDR2 is SNTAGT in the germline V gene. This CDR3 contains 14 residues. The V gene lost 4 bases and the J gene lost 0 bases, with 8 bases spanning the gap. The CDR3 DNA follows: TGTGCCAGCAGTGTAGAGAGTAGCACAGATACGCAGTATTTT. The encoded protein is CASSVESSTDTQYF.

A word on this clonotype: A junction boundary mismatches the germline segment, possibly from a read error. This rearrangement joins TRBV10-1 to TRBJ1-2; 7 positions agree with TRBD1. The CDR3 covers 13 residues. Germline V gives CDR1 WNHNN, CDR2 SYGVQD (reference sequence). The CDR3 here is CASSLDRAVGYTF. The DNA for the CDR3 is TGTGCCAGCAGCCTCGACAGGGCTGTCGGCTACACCTTC.

The chain has TRBV7-9 and TRBJ2-3, with no clear D. Per germline, CDR1 SEHNR and CDR2 FQNEAQ (reference sequence). The CDR3 is made up of 13 amino acids. Trimming removed 5 bases from V and 4 bases from J, with 10 bases in between. The CDR3 DNA reads as TGTGCCAGCAGCCCCAGGCTATCAGATACGCAGTATTTT. It translates to CASSPRLSDTQYF.

This clonotype was observed a few times. J is TRBJ1-5 and V is TRBV28; D is ambiguous. Germline lookup yields CDR1 MDHEN and CDR2 SYDVKM. The CDR3 covers 14 residues. Trimming removed 1 base from V and 7 bases from J, with 11 bases in between. The CDR3 DNA sequence: TGTGCCAGCAGTTTATCGTCCTTGGTCCAGCCCCAGCATTTT. Residues: CASSLSSLVQPQHF.

This clonotype appeared many times. V and J are TRBV12-3 or TRBV12-4 and TRBJ1-5; no firm D call. CDR3 size: 14 residues. V lost 6 bases to trimming and J lost 0 bases, with 9 bases between them. For the CDR3, the DNA is TGTGCCAGCAGCCTGGACCATAGCAATCAGCCCCAGCATTTT. Encoded protein: CASSLDHSNQPQHF.

This chain links TRBV29-1 with TRBJ1-1, with TRBD1 identical over 7 bases. CDR3 length equals 12 residues. With 2 bases clipped from V and 4 bases from J, the junction kept 1 base outside the gene matches. From germline, CDR1 is SQVTM and CDR2 ANQGSEA. The CDR3: CSVENRGTEAFF. The CDR3 coding sequence is TGCAGCGTTGAAAACAGGGGCACTGAAGCTTTCTTT.

This clonotype was seen only a few times. The CDR3 DNA sequence: TGTGCCAGCTCACCACCGGTTAGCCGCTATAGCGCCGAGCAGTACTTC. Its translation: CASSPPVSRYSAEQYF. The chain recombines TRBV18 with TRBJ2-7; D possibly corresponds to TRBD2 (5 bases). The CDR3 contains 16 residues. Trimming shortened V by 0 bases and J by 6 bases, and 18 bases separated the two germline ends. Germline V CDR1 and CDR2: KGHSH, LQKENI.

In its sample, this clonotype was seen once. The V gene is TRBV18, the J gene TRBJ2-1, with 11 bases lining up with TRBD2. From germline, CDR1 is KGHSH and CDR2 LQKENI. CDR3 length: 15 residues. The V segment lost 5 bases and the J segment 6 bases; nucleotides outside the gene matches: 6. CDR3 nucleotides: TGTGCCAGCTCAGGGACTAGCGGAGGAGGCAATGAGCAGTTCTTC. It encodes CASSGTSGGGNEQFF.

The gene calls are TRBV2 and TRBJ1-1; D gene unclear. This CDR3 contains 11 residues. Trimming stripped 11 bases from V and 0 bases from J, with 7 bases between. CDR1 SNHLY and CDR2 FYNNEI come from the germline V gene. The chain's CDR3 is CAGTLNTEAFF. The CDR3 DNA sequence: TGTGCCGGAACACTGAACACTGAAGCTTTCTTT.